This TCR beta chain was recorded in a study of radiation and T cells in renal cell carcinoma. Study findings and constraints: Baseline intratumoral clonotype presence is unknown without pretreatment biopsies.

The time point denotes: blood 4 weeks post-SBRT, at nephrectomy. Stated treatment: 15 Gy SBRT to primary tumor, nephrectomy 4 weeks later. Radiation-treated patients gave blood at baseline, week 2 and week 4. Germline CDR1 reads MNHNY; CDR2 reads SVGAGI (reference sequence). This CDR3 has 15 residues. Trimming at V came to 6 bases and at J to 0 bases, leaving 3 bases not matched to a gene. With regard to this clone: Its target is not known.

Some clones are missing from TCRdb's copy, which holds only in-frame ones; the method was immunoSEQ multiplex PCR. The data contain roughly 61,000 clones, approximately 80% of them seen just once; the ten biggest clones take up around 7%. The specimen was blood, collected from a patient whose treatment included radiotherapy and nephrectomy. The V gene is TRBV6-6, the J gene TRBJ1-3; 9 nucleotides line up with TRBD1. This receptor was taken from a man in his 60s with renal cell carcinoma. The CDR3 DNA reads TGTGCCAGCAGACGACAGGGGGACTCTGGAAACACCATATATTTT. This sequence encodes CASRRQGDSGNTIYF.